This T cell receptor (beta chain) is drawn from a study of T cells after yellow fever vaccination. Background on the study: Preparation used SMART-Seq v4 Ultra Low Input for the low-cell-number fractions. Study findings and constraints: The bulk population could contribute abundant contaminating clonotypes to FACS-sorted repertoires. The secondary response was weaker but peaked faster, day 5 versus 15.

V was clipped by 3 bases and J by 4 bases; unmatched bases: 6. Germline V gene lookup returns CDR1 SGHRS and CDR2 YFSETQ. The CDR3 is 14 amino acids. This clonotype was seen many times. Its antigen is as yet unknown. TCRdb independently ran MiXCR on the 5' RACE reads; one entry per CDR3 protein. The data show 200,000 to 250,000 distinct CDR3 sequences, around 7% seen once. The chain combines TRBV5-1 with TRBJ2-5; TRBD2 matches 7 bases. This sample comprised CD4+ T cells sorted from PBMCs, obtained 15 days after the yellow fever booster vaccination. The clonotype originates from a man aged 25-45 years who received the YFV17D yellow fever vaccine. DNA for the CDR3: TGCGCCAGCAGCTACCGGGACTACCGAGAGACCCAGTACTTC. It yields the protein CASSYRDYRETQYF.